The present TCR beta chain was sequenced within a study of CD8 T cells in ankylosing spondylitis. General study points: Disease-linked clones were found to be CD8+ and relatively rare in peripheral blood. Matched ankylosing spondylitis synovial fluid reportedly showed significant enrichment of disease-linked clones. Apparently characteristic of ankylosing spondylitis blood was a TCR beta motif (about 8 highly homologous variants).

TCRdb called the 5' RACE reads again in MiXCR, with one record for every CDR3 protein. The repertoire holds 250,000 to 400,000 distinct CDR3 sequences, with about 9.9% as singletons. Comment on this clonotype: Antigen unknown.

Source material: blood, either unsorted or a sorted T cell fraction (not recorded which). The clonotype originates from a female donor with ankylosing spondylitis or in good health (not recorded which).

Here the CDR3 reads CAISESSREAEAFF. CDR3 nucleotides: TGTGCCATCAGTGAGTCGAGCAGGGAGGCTGAAGCTTTCTTT. The chain recombines TRBV10-3 with TRBJ1-1, with D perhaps matching TRBD1 (5 bases). The germline V gene has CDR1 ENHRY and CDR2 SYGVKD. The CDR3 spans 14 residues. V shed 0 bases and J shed 6 bases, with 11 bases lying between them.